Sequencing of this TCR beta chain was carried out in a study of Ad26.COV2.S vaccination and SARS-CoV-2 variants. Study-level background: A COV1001 Ad26.COV2.S trial-arm participant provided the sample. Administration of Ad26.COV2.S was intramuscular, either once or twice 56 days apart. Overall study findings and caveats: Analytic work on TCR breadth and depth might have understated the full extent of total T cell responses.

Treatment reported: around 19 received Ad26.COV2.S at low or high dose, single or two shots; 5 received placebo; per-sample allocation not given. Specimens were obtained on day 63 following the first vaccine or placebo injection. The sample came from a Boston adult aged 18-55 years. Generated by immunoSEQ multiplex PCR, the TCRdb table keeps only in-frame clones and is missing some. The sample shows 430,000 or so clones, about 91% of them seen only once. Worth noting for this clone: The antigen remains undetermined.

Germline-derived CDR1 and CDR2 are KGHDR and SFDVKD. This CDR3 has 18 amino acids. After removal of 5 bases from V and 6 bases from J, the junction contained 20 bases not matched to a gene. The origin of this receptor is a person between 18 and 59 years old who received the Ad26.COV2.S COVID-19 vaccine or a placebo. The chain links TRBV24-1 to TRBJ1-1, with 7 bases that match TRBD1. Material: peripheral blood, obtained in a trial of Ad26.COV2.S vaccine versus placebo. The CDR3 nucleotides are TGTGCCACCAGTGGTCCCAGGGGGGAGGCGAGGGTTCCTTCTGAAGCTTTCTTT. It codes for CATSGPRGEARVPSEAFF.